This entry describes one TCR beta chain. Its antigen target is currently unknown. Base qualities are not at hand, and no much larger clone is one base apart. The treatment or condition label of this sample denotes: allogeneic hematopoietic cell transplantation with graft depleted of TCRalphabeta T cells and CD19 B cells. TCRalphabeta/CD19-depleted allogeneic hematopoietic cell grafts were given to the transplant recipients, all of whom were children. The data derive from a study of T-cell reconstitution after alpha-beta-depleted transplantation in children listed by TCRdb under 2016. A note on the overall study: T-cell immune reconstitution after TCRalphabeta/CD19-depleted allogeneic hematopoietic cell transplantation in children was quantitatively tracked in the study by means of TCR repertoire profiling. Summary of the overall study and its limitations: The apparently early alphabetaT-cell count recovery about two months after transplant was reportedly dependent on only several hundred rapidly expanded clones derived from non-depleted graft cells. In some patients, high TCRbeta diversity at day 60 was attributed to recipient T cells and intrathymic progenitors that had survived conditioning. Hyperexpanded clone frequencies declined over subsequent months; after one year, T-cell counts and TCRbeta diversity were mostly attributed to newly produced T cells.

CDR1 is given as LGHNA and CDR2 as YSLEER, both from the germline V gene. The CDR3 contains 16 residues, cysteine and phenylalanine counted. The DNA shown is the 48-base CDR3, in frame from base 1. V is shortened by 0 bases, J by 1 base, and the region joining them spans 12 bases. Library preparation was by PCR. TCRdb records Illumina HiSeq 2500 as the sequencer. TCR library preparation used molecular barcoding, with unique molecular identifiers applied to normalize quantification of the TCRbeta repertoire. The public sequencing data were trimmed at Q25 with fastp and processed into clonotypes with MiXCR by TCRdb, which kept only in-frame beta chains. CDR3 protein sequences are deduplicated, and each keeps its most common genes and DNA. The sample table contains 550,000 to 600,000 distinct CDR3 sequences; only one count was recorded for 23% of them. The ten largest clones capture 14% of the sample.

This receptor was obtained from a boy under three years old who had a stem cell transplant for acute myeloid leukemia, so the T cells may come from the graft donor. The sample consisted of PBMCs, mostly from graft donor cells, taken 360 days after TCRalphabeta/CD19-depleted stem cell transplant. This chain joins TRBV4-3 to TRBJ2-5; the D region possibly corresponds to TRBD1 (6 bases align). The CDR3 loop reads CASSQESGQPQETQYF. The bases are TGCGCCAGCAGCCAAGAAAGCGGACAGCCCCAAGAGACCCAGTACTTC.